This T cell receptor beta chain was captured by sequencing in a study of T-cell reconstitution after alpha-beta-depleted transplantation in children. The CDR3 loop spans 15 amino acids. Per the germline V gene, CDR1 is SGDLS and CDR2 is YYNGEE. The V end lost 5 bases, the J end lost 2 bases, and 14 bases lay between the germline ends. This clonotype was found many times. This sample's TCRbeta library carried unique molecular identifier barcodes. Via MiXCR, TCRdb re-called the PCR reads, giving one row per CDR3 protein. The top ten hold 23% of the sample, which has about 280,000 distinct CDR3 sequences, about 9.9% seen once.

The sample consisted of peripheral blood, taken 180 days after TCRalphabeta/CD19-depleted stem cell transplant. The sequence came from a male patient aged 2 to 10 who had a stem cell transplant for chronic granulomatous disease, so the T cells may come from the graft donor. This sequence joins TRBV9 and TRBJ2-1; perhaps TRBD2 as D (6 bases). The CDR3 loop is CASRPWGGAYNEQFF. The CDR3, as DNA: TGTGCCAGCAGGCCCTGGGGCGGGGCCTACAATGAGCAGTTCTTC.